These T cell receptor beta chains were read from a single sample in a study of T cells in Graves' hyperthyroidism and ophthalmopathy. Using its own MiXCR run on the multiplex PCR reads, TCRdb lists one record per CDR3 protein. The repertoire has roughly 500,000 distinct CDR3 sequences, around 43% of them found once; the top ten carry about two fifths. The specimen sequenced was peripheral blood or thyroid tissue (not recorded which). The receptors were sampled from an adult woman with Graves' disease, either hyperthyroidism or ophthalmopathy (not recorded which). The conserved cysteine and the conserved F or W are not part of the CDR3 here. For some rows the clone size is stated as once, few or many, or as a class when expanded; others skip it.

>TRBV2|-|TRBJ2-5
ASSGQGLGQPQY
>TRBV11-2|many|TRBJ2-7
ASSFGGGTYEQY
>TRBV29-1|-|TRBJ1-1
SVEGGPGSPEAF
>TRBV20-1|few|TRBJ2-7
SAISTSGGTYEQY
>TRBV25-1|few|TRBJ2-7
ASSESTGTYEQY
>TRBV12-3/TRBV12-4|many|TRBJ1-1
ASSPRAEAF
>TRBV6-1|many|TRBJ1-6
ASSEITPLYSPLH
>TRBV10-3|-|TRBJ1-5
AISAQGRSNQPQH
>TRBV10-1|-|TRBJ2-5
ASALQETQY
>TRBV7-9|many|TRBJ1-3
ASSFPGTSGNTIY
>TRBV7-6|-|TRBJ2-5
ASSYSFAARETQY
>TRBV7-8|-|TRBJ2-7
ASSFGTRNYEQY
>TRBV9|many|TRBJ2-2
ASSDRDRATGELF
>TRBV11-1|-|TRBJ1-6
ASSVEGANSPLH
>TRBV28|many|TRBJ2-6
ASSLWGAGANVLT
>TRBV20-1|-|TRBJ1-1
SARAPDRSNTEAF
>TRBV27|few|TRBJ1-4
ASRETGRGEKLF
>TRBV19|-|TRBJ1-1
ASSIFQGSNTEAF
>TRBV20-1|-|TRBJ1-1
SALRLANTEAF
>TRBV12-3/TRBV12-4|few|TRBJ1-4
ASSLRQEGEKLF
>TRBV19|many|TRBJ2-7
ASSMSGADEQY
>TRBV7-2|-|TRBJ1-4
ARSLGGATNEKLF
>TRBV10-2|once|TRBJ1-2
ASSLRTGIDYGYT
>TRBV7-2|-|TRBJ1-2
ASSPTEVVGNYGYT
>TRBV19|many|TRBJ2-7
ASRRQGLGYEQY
>TRBV20-1|few|TRBJ2-3
SARVRDGTDTQY
>TRBV19|-|TRBJ1-1
ASRPQGRTGEAF
>TRBV5-1|-|TRBJ2-7
ASSLDRGEYYEQY
>TRBV12-3/TRBV12-4|-|TRBJ1-3
ASSLTGLPGNTIY
>TRBV10-1|-|TRBJ2-2
ASSERTFANTGELF
>TRBV20-1|many|TRBJ1-1
SARIFGTLNTEAF
>TRBV6-5|-|TRBJ2-7
ASRGQGARLREQY
>TRBV30|-|TRBJ1-6
ASRGKSSYNSPLH